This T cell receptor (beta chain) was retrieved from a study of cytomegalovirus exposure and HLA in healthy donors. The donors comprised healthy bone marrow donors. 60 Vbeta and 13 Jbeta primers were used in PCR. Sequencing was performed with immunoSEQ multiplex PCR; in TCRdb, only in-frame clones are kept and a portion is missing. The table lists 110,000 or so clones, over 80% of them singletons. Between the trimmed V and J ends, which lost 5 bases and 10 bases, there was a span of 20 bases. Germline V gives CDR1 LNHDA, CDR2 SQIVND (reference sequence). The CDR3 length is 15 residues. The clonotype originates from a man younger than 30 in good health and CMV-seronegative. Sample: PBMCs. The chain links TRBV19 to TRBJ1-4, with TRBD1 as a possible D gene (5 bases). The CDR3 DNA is TGTGCCAGTAGTCTCTTCCGGGACTTCGGGGGAAAACTGTTTTTT. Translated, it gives CASSLFRDFGGKLFF. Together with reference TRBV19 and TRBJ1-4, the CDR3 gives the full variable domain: DGGITQSPKYLFRKEGQNVTLSCEQNLNHDAMYWYRQDPGQGLRLIYYSQIVNDFQKGDIAEGYSVSREKKESFPLTVTSAQKNPTAFYLCASSLFRDFGGKLFFGSGTQLSVL.